This is a list of T cell receptor beta chains from one sample in a study of graft-versus-host responses after intestinal transplantation. Method: immunoSEQ multiplex PCR; TCRdb's copy keeps in-frame clones and lacks some. The sample records approximately 90,000 clones, 80% to 95% being singletons. These receptors have no identified antigens. The sequenced sample was unstimulated CD8+ T cells sorted from spleen or lymph node cells, obtained before intestinal transplant. Receptors originate from a human donor who received an intestinal transplant. CDR3s include the opening cysteine and the closing phenylalanine or tryptophan. Each record gives: V gene, D gene, J gene, CDR3 protein, CDR3 DNA. D genes are given only for firm matches.

>TRBV27|TRBD2|TRBJ2-6
CASSLGTSGPSGANVLTF
TGTGCCAGCAGTTTAGGGACTAGCGGTCCTTCTGGGGCCAACGTCCTGACTTTC
>TRBV9|.|TRBJ2-1
CASSVAGGSYNEQFF
TGTGCCAGCAGCGTAGCCGGGGGCTCCTACAATGAGCAGTTCTTC
>TRBV6-5|.|TRBJ1-1
CASSYSGGTEAFF
TGTGCCAGCAGTTACTCAGGGGGCACTGAAGCTTTCTTT
>TRBV2|.|TRBJ1-5
CASEKTENSNQPQHF
TGTGCCAGCGAGAAGACGGAAAATAGCAATCAGCCCCAGCATTTT
>TRBV14|.|TRBJ2-6
CASSHIPGRVSGANVLTF
TGTGCCAGCAGCCATATACCTGGGAGAGTTTCTGGGGCCAACGTCCTGACTTTC
>TRBV7-9|TRBD2|TRBJ2-3
CASSPPSGTSVNTQYF
TGTGCCAGCAGCCCCCCCTCCGGGACTAGCGTAAATACGCAGTATTTT
>TRBV29-1|.|TRBJ2-7
CSVEDEGLSSYEQYF
TGCAGCGTTGAAGACGAGGGCCTTAGCTCCTACGAGCAGTACTTC
>TRBV6-6|.|TRBJ2-7
CASSYPDSGEQYF
TGTGCCAGCAGTTACCCGGACTCGGGCGAGCAGTACTTC
>TRBV27|TRBD2|TRBJ2-1
CASSLGGGLFF
TGTGCCAGCAGTTTAGGGGGGGGTCTGTTCTTC
>TRBV25-1|TRBD2|TRBJ2-1
CASSETSGSYNEQFF
TGTGCCAGCAGTGAAACTAGCGGCTCTTACAATGAGCAGTTCTTC